Given below is one T cell receptor beta chain in context. Its antigen is unidentified. The data were taken from a study of T cells in Graves' hyperthyroidism and ophthalmopathy. Study overall: Specimen type is peripheral blood, collected at initial diagnosis prior to any treatment.

Disease duration was under 3 months in the ophthalmopathy patients, who also had a Clinical Activity Score of at least 3 and a NOSPECS grade of at least 4. A patient was excluded if there was uncontrolled infection, other autoimmune disease, pregnancy or lactation. Study results and caveats: The authors' 13 V-J model separated ophthalmopathy from stable hyperthyroidism.

In germline, CDR1 is DFQATT, CDR2 SNEGSKA (reference sequence). With 5 bases removed from V and 2 bases from J, the gap between germline ends came to 15 bases. There are 14 residues in the CDR3. RNA transcripts yielded amplified TCR beta CDR3 regions. An initial round of RT-PCR targeting the TCR CDR3 relied on the HTBI primer set. TCRdb ran MiXCR on the multiplex PCR reads and lists one entry per CDR3 protein. The data show some 500,000 distinct CDR3 sequences, with around 24% seen just once and around 11% held by the top ten. The sequencing input was blood. The sequence derives from a woman aged 25 to 39 with Graves' ophthalmopathy. The gene calls are TRBV20-1 and TRBJ2-5, with D tentatively TRBD1 (6 bases). The CDR3 region is CSASFWDIQETQYF. DNA for the CDR3: TGCAGTGCTTCATTTTGGGACATTCAAGAGACCCAGTACTTC.